This TCR beta chain was obtained from a study of OX40 agonist ivuxolimab in advanced cancers. About the study: Dose-escalation subjects each had hepatocellular carcinoma, melanoma, renal cell or head and neck cancer. Checkpoint inhibitors had been given previously to approximately 40% of patients. A mean age of approximately 58 years, range about 20 to 85, was recorded, and 82.7% were male.

For this clone: No antigen is known for it.

Regarding the study as a whole: CD4+ T cells averaged fewer expanded clones than CD8+ T cells.

Germline V gene sequence: CDR1 SGHTS, CDR2 YDEGEE. Germline trimming cut 6 bases from V and 9 bases from J; bases unmatched to any gene: 14. This CDR3 is built from 15 residues. TCRdb's copy holds only in-frame clones and misses some; the assay was immunoSEQ multiplex PCR. This table has around 14,000 clones, 75% to 95% appearing once. This sequence joins TRBV5-8 and TRBJ2-3; TRBD2 matches 9 bases. The clonotype originates from an adult with an advanced solid tumor such as melanoma, head and neck, liver or kidney cancer. The sequencing here drew on CD4+ or CD8+ T cells sorted from blood, taken in a trial of the OX40 agonist ivuxolimab. CDR3 loop: CASNLGTSGFRTQYF. CDR3 DNA sequence: TGTGCCAGCAACCTTGGCACTAGCGGGTTCCGGACGCAGTATTTT.